The 11 T cell receptor beta chains in this list originate from one sample, sequenced in a study of T cells expressing NK-cell markers. TCRdb reprocessed the 5' RACE reads and keeps a single row for each CDR3 protein, giving no DNA. Seen in this sample are about 260,000 distinct CDR3 sequences; the ten most common clones hold around 3.9%. Source material: blood T cells: a sorted CD56 or NKG2C T cell subset, CD4+ or CD8+ T cells, or bulk PBMC T cells (not recorded which). The receptors originated from a woman aged 18 to 75 in good health.

J is TRBJ2-5 and V is TRBV20-1; TCRdb gives TRBD2 as the D gene, but with no DNA this cannot be confirmed. The CDR3 runs to 16 residues. CDR1 is DFQATT, CDR2 SNEGSKA, per germline (reference sequence). The CDR3 spells CSARSGLAGVGETQYF.

The gene calls are TRBV5-1 and TRBJ2-1. Germline values: CDR1 SGHRS, CDR2 YFSETQ. The CDR3 has 15 residues. The CDR3 loop reads CASSSYRGSYNEQFF.

The V and J genes are TRBV12-3 or TRBV12-4 and TRBJ1-6; without DNA, the TCRdb call of TRBD1 cannot be checked. The CDR3 is 15 residues long. The CDR3 loop reads CASSLGQGANSPLHF.

V is TRBV7-6 and J is TRBJ2-1; TCRdb outputs TRBD2, but without DNA this stays unchecked. The length of the CDR3 is 16 residues. Germline V gene lookup returns CDR1 SGHVS and CDR2 FNYEAQ. CDR3: CASSLLRSESYNEQFF.

V gene TRBV6-1 combines with J gene TRBJ2-5; checking the TCRdb D call of TRBD2 is not possible without DNA. Germline CDR1 MNHNS, CDR2 SASEGT. The CDR3 is made up of 16 amino acids. The CDR3 protein is CASSRGVAGGGETQYF.

This rearrangement joins TRBV18 to TRBJ1-3; no DNA is available, so the TRBD1 call from TCRdb remains unchecked. The CDR3 length is 13 residues. The germline V gene has CDR1 KGHSH and CDR2 LQKENI. The CDR3 loop reads CASSPMFPDTIYF.

CDR3 loop: CASSYGGVNEQFF. The V and J genes are TRBV6-5 and TRBJ2-1; TCRdb lists TRBD2, though no DNA is available to test this call. Germline lookup yields CDR1 MNHEY and CDR2 SVGAGI. The CDR3 is 13 amino acids.

V usage is TRBV12-3 or TRBV12-4 and J usage is TRBJ2-7; TCRdb proposes TRBD1, but this gene call is untestable without DNA. The CDR3 is 13 residues long. The CDR3 here is CASSQQGAYEQYF.

The chain is built from TRBV4-1 and TRBJ2-3; TCRdb designates TRBD2, a call that cannot be tested without DNA. The length of the CDR3 is 15 residues. The V gene's germline CDR1 is MGHRA and CDR2 YSYEKL. The CDR3 region is CASSPSGFSTDTQYF.

The chain is built from TRBV6-4 and TRBJ2-3; TCRdb outputs TRBD1, but without DNA this stays unchecked. CDR1 is MRHNA, CDR2 SNTAGT, per germline. The CDR3 is 15 amino acids. The CDR3 protein is CASSDRTGRTDTQYF.

This rearrangement joins TRBV6-2 or TRBV6-3 to TRBJ2-1. Germline values: CDR1 MNHEY, CDR2 SVGEGT. CDR3 length: 14 amino acids. The CDR3 loop is CASNPGRTYNEQFF.